The rows below give T cell receptor beta chains drawn from one sample of a study of cytomegalovirus exposure and HLA in healthy donors. Measured with immunoSEQ multiplex PCR; TCRdb has only the in-frame clones, and not every one. The table records 200,000 or so clones, approximately 70% of them present only once. What was sequenced was PBMCs. The receptors were gathered from a man aged 40-49 years in good health and CMV-seropositive. CDR3s include the opening cysteine and the closing phenylalanine or tryptophan. The D gene is left open where the match is weak. Clone size is given for some rows only: seen once, a few or many times, or a class if the clone is expanded.

>.|TRBJ1-5|TRBV2|TRBD1
CASSPIQGVVGNQPQHF
TGTGCCAGCAGCCCCATTCAGGGGGTTGTGGGCAATCAGCCCCAGCATTTT
>.|TRBJ1-5|TRBV4-1|.
CASSPMGGPNSNQPQHF
TGCGCCAGCAGCCCCATGGGGGGACCCAATAGCAATCAGCCCCAGCATTTT
>.|TRBJ2-1|TRBV7-9|TRBD2
CASSVTSGGADNEQFF
TGTGCCAGCAGCGTTACTAGCGGGGGGGCCGACAATGAGCAGTTCTTC
>few|TRBJ2-5|TRBV6-1|TRBD1
CASRGQAETQYF
TGTGCCAGCAGGGGACAGGCGGAGACCCAGTACTTC
>.|TRBJ2-3|TRBV19|.
CASSVEHWNTQYF
TGTGCCAGTAGTGTGGAGCACTGGAATACGCAGTATTTT
>.|TRBJ1-2|TRBV7-2|TRBD1
CASSSDRVGYTF
TGTGCCAGCAGCTCCGACAGGGTTGGCTACACCTTC
>.|TRBJ2-6|TRBV5-1|.
CASSRMLGANVLTF
TGCGCCAGCAGCCGCATGCTGGGCGCCAACGTCCTGACTTTC
>.|TRBJ2-7|TRBV28|.
CASSLGGASSYEQYF
TGTGCCAGCAGCCTTGGGGGGGCGTCATCCTACGAGCAGTACTTC
>few|TRBJ2-3|TRBV28|.
CASSIIGAVEYTDTQYF
TGTGCCAGCAGCATCATAGGGGCCGTTGAGTACACAGATACGCAGTATTTT
>.|TRBJ2-2|TRBV4-1|TRBD2
CASSQGGFAGGILTGELFF
TGCGCCAGCAGCCAAGGCGGCTTTGCGGGGGGAATTCTTACGGGGGAGCTGTTTTTT
>.|TRBJ1-2|TRBV27|.
CASSLSPITSYGYTF
TGTGCCAGCAGTTTATCGCCCATTACGAGCTATGGCTACACCTTC
>once|TRBJ2-7|TRBV13|TRBD1
CATARDSGYEQYF
TGTGCCACCGCCCGGGACAGCGGCTACGAGCAGTACTTC
>.|TRBJ1-2|TRBV29-1|TRBD1
CSVEGLRDRAGYTF
TGCAGCGTTGAAGGACTTAGGGACAGGGCTGGCTACACCTTC
>.|TRBJ2-7|TRBV5-1|.
CASTLGGQGAGEQYF
TGCGCCAGCACCTTGGGGGGGCAGGGGGCAGGTGAGCAGTACTTC
>.|TRBJ1-1|TRBV25-1|.
CASSVRDPNTEAFF
TGTGCCAGCAGTGTCCGGGATCCGAACACTGAAGCTTTCTTT
>once|TRBJ1-3|TRBV2|.
CASSEGRGGSGNTIYF
TGTGCCAGCAGTGAAGGAAGGGGGGGCTCTGGAAACACCATATATTTT
>.|TRBJ1-2|TRBV28|.
CASSLRGQRTWGYTF
TGTGCCAGCAGTTTGAGGGGACAACGGACCTGGGGCTACACCTTC
>.|TRBJ1-1|TRBV13|TRBD1
CASSSQDRGTEAFF
TGTGCCAGCAGCTCACAGGACAGGGGCACTGAAGCTTTCTTT
>.|TRBJ2-7|TRBV6-6|.
CASTKDSLGDEQYF
TGTGCCAGCACCAAAGACAGTTTAGGGGACGAGCAGTACTTC
>.|TRBJ1-6|TRBV5-4|.
CASTRSGGQNSPLHF
TGTGCCAGCACCCGTTCGGGGGGGCAAAATTCACCCCTCCACTTT
>.|TRBJ2-3|TRBV7-3|.
CASSLSPSGIDTQYF
TGTGCCAGCAGCTTAAGCCCCTCAGGGATCGATACGCAGTATTTT
>.|TRBJ1-1|TRBV7-6|.
CASSLERDMNTEAFF
TGTGCCAGCAGCTTAGAGCGGGATATGAACACTGAAGCTTTCTTT
>.|TRBJ2-5|TRBV15|.
CATSATGSTQETQYF
TGTGCCACCAGTGCAACAGGGTCCACCCAAGAGACCCAGTACTTC
>.|TRBJ2-1|TRBV9|TRBD2
CASSSRWTSPEGEQFF
TGTGCCAGCAGCTCAAGGTGGACTAGCCCCGAGGGTGAGCAGTTCTTC
>.|TRBJ2-5|TRBV5-1|.
CASSPGRTEEETQYF
TGCGCCAGCAGCCCCGGTAGGACTGAAGAAGAGACCCAGTACTTC
>few|TRBJ1-5|TRBV4-1|.
CASSQGGVRDGPQHF
TGCGCCAGCAGCCAAGGCGGGGTACGAGATGGGCCCCAGCATTTT
>once|TRBJ2-7|TRBV19|.
CASSSFGGEQYF
TGTGCCAGTAGTAGTTTCGGAGGAGAGCAGTACTTC